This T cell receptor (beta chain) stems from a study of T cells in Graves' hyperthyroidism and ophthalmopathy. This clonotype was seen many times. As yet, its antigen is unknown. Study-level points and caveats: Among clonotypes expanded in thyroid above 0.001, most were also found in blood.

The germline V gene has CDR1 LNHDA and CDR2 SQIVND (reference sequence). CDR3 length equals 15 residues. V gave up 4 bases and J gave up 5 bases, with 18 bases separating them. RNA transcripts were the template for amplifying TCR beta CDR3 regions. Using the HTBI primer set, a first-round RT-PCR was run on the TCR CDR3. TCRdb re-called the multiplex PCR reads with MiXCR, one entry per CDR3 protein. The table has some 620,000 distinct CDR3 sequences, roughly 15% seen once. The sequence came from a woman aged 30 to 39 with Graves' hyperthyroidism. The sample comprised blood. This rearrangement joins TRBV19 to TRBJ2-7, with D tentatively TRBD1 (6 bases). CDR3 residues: CASSNWGRGVNEQYF. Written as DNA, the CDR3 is TGTGCCAGTAGTAACTGGGGCAGGGGAGTGAACGAGCAGTACTTC.